This T cell receptor (beta chain) derives from a study of blood T cell repertoires in COVID-19. Looking at the study overall: Researchers got acute and convalescent COVID-19 samples from the United States, Italy and Spain. In each case, the material was cDNA or gDNA derived from T cells, B-cell-depleted T cells, or PBMCs.

CDR1 and CDR2 (germline): SEHNR, FQNEAQ (reference sequence). Trimming removed 4 bases from V and 3 bases from J; junction bases left unmatched: 5. The CDR3 is 15 amino acids. The table came from immunoSEQ multiplex PCR; TCRdb's copy has only in-frame clones and leaves some out. The sample shows under 250,000 clones, about four fifths of them seen only once. This chain links TRBV7-9 with TRBJ1-2; 10 nucleotides line up with TRBD1. The TCR originated in a woman aged 40-49 years with active or convalescent COVID-19. Sequencing was performed on peripheral blood. In DNA, the CDR3 is TGTGCCAGCAGCTCCCCCGGGACAGGGGACTATGGCTACACCTTC. Protein product: CASSSPGTGDYGYTF.